This TCR beta chain comes out of a study of identical twins. All donors were healthy, and all were Caucasian. TCRdb ran MiXCR on the 5' RACE reads and lists one entry per CDR3 protein. Of hundreds of thousands of distinct CDR3 sequences listed, 6.1% were seen once; the top ten hold under 2%. General study points: Insertions were fewer in abundant cord blood beta clonotypes, whereas memory repertoires showed none of this pattern. In monozygotic twins, models underestimated the sharing of out-of-frame TCR alpha. Less excess twin sharing appeared in beta out-of-frame sequences.

This clonotype turned up a few times. Its antigen is currently unknown. The sequenced material came from naive T cells sorted from blood. The TCR was taken from a man aged 18 to 29 in good health.

This CDR3 is CASSLGVLGYEQYF. The DNA for the CDR3 is TGTGCCAGCAGCTTAGGCGTGCTGGGCTACGAGCAGTACTTC. The rearrangement uses TRBV11-2 and TRBJ2-7, with D unclear. The CDR3 length is 14 residues. The germline V gene has CDR1 SGHAT and CDR2 FQNNGV. V lost 1 base and J lost 3, with 10 bases in between.